The clone carrying this T cell receptor beta chain has a handful of counts. No antigen is known for it. At one end, the junction sequence differs from germline, possibly due to a read error. This record comes from a study of beta chain features in type 1 diabetes. Study-wide results and limits: Shorter TCRB CDR3s, moderately but significantly so, marked every one of the four CD4+ subsets in Type 1 diabetes patients.

Sequencing targeted expressed TCRB transcripts, as all isolated RNA had been reverse transcribed. TCRdb's copy holds only in-frame clones and misses some; the assay was immunoSEQ multiplex PCR. The repertoire holds tens of thousands of clones, with 49% as singletons. The CDR3 loop spans 13 amino acids. Germline V gene lookup returns CDR1 LGHNA and CDR2 YNFKEQ. This TCR derives from a man aged 30-40 years with type 1 diabetes. Sequencing was carried out using stem cell memory CD4+ T cells from blood. The chain uses TRBV4-2 and TRBJ1-1; 7 nucleotides align to TRBD1. The CDR3 sequence: CASSKDRVTEAFF. CDR3 sequence (DNA): TGTGCCAGCAGCAAAGACAGGGTAACTGAAGCTTTCTTT.